The 3 T cell receptor beta chains below were found in one sample sequenced in a study of blood T cells in healthy people across ages. A J-beta primer mix and a sample-barcoded 5' primer were used in a second PCR of roughly 6 to 11 cycles. A single record per CDR3 protein comes from TCRdb applying MiXCR to the 5' RACE reads. The sample contains around 1.5 million distinct CDR3 sequences, around 35% of which appear only once. The sample was blood. The receptor source for this set is a woman between 25 and 40 years old in good health.

This clonotype was picked up a small number of times. The gene calls are TRBV5-1 and TRBJ2-3; the match to TRBD1 covers 8 bases. V trimming: 0 bases; J trimming: 5 bases; junction bases outside the gene matches: 5. The CDR3 is 15 residues long. Germline CDR1 reads SGHRS; CDR2 reads YFSETQ. The CDR3 sequence is CASSLAGGAGDTQYF. CDR3 DNA: TGCGCCAGCAGCTTGGCAGGGGGCGCGGGAGATACGCAGTATTTT.

With regard to this clonotype: A much bigger clone sits one base away, suggesting this may be a read error. The V call is TRBV20-1, the J call TRBJ2-5, with 10 bases matching TRBD2. The length of the CDR3 is 14 residues. The germline V gene encodes CDR1 DFQATT and CDR2 SNEGSKA (reference sequence). CDR3: CGAKLAGRQETQYF. The DNA of the CDR3 is TGCGGTGCCAAACTAGCGGGGAGGCAAGAGACCCAGTACTTC.

The J gene is TRBJ2-1, the V gene TRBV4-1; 10 nucleotides agree with TRBD2. This CDR3 is 18 amino acids long. Trimming took 0 bases from V and 7 from J; bases not matched to a gene: 12. Per germline, CDR1 MGHRA and CDR2 YSYEKL. CDR3 loop: CASSQEGSGGARENEQFF. The CDR3 DNA reads as TGCGCCAGCAGCCAAGAAGGGAGCGGGGGGGCCCGGGAGAATGAGCAGTTCTTC.